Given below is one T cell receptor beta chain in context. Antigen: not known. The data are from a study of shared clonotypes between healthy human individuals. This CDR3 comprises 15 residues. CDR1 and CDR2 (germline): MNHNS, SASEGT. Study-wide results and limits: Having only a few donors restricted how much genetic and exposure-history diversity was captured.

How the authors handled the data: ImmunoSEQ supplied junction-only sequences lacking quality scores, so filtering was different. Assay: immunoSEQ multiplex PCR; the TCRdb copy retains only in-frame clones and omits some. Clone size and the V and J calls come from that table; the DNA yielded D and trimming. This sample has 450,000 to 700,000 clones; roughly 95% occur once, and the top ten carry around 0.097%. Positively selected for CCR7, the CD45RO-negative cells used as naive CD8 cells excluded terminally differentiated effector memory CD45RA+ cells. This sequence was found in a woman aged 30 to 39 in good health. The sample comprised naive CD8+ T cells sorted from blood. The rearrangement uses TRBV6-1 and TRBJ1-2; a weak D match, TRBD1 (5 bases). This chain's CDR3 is CATAVGGGESYGYTF. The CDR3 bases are TGTGCTACAGCCGTCGGGGGAGGGGAAAGCTATGGCTACACCTTC.